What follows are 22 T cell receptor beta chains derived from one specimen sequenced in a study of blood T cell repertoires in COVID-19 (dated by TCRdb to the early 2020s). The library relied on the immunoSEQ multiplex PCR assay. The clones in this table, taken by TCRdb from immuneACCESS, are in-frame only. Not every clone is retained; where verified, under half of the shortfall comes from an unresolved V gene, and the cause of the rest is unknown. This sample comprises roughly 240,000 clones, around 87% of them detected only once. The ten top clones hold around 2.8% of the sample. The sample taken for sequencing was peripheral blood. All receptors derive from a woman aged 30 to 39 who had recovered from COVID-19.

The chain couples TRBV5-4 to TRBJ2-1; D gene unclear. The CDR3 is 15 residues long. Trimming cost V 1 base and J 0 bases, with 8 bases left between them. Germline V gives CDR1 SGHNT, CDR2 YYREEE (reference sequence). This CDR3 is CASSLYSSSYNEQFF. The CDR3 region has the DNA TGTGCCAGCAGCTTGTACTCGAGCTCCTACAATGAGCAGTTCTTC.

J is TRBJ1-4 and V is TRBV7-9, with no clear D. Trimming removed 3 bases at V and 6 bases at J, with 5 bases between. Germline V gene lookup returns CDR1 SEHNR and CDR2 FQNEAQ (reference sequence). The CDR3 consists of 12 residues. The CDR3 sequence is CASSLSDEKLFF. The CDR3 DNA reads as TGTGCCAGCAGCTTGTCCGATGAAAAACTGTTTTTT.

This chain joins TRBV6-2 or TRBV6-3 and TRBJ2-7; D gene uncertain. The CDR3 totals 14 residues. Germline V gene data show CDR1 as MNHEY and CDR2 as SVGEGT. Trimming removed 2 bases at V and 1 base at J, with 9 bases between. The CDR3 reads CASSYESLSYEQYF. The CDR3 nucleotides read TGTGCCAGCAGTTACGAAAGCCTTTCCTACGAGCAGTACTTC.

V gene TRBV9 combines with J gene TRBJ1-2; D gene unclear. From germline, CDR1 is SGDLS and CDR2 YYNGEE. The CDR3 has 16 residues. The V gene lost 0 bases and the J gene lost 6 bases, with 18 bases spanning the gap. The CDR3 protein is CASSVAGWAASDGYTF. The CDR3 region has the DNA TGTGCCAGCAGCGTAGCTGGTTGGGCAGCATCAGATGGCTACACCTTC.

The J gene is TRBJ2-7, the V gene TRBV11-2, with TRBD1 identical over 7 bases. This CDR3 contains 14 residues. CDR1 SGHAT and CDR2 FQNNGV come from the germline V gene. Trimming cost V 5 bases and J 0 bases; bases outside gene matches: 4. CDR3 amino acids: CASSPGTVSYEQYF. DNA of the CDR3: TGTGCCAGCAGCCCGGGGACAGTCTCCTACGAGCAGTACTTC.

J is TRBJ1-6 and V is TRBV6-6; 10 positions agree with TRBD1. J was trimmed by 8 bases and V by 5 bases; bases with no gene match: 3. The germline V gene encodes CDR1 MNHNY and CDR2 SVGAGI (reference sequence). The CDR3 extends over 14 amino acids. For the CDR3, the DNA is TGTGCCAGCAGTGCGGACAGGGGGTATTCACCCCTCCACTTT. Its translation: CASSADRGYSPLHF.

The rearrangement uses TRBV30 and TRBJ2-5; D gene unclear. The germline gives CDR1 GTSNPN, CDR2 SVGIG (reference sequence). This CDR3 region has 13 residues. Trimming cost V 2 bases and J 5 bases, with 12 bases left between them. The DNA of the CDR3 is TGTGCCTGGAGTACCCCCTCCGGGGAGACCCAGTACTTC. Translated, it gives CAWSTPSGETQYF.

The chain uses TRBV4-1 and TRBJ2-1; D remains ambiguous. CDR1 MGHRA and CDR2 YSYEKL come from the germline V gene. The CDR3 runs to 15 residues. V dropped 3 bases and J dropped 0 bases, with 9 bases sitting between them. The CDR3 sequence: CASSQLIGSYNEQFF. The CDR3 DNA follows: TGCGCCAGCAGCCAGCTCATCGGCTCCTACAATGAGCAGTTCTTC.

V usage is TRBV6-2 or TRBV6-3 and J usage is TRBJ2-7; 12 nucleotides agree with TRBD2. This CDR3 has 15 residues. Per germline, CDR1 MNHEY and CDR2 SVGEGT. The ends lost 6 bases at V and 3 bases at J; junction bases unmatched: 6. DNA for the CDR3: TGTGCCAGCAGCCAAGCACTAGCGGGGGGCTACGAGCAGTACTTC. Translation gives CASSQALAGGYEQYF.

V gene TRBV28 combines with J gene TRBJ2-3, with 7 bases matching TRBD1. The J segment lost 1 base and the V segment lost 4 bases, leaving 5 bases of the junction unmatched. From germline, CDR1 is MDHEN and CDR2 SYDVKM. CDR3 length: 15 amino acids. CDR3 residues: CASSSTGAGTDTQYF. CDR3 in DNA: TGTGCCAGCAGTTCCACAGGGGCCGGCACAGATACGCAGTATTTT.

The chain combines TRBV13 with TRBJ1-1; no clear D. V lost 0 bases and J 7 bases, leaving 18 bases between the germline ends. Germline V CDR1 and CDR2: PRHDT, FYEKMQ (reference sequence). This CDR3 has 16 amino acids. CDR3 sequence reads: CASSLGGNPAAGEAFF. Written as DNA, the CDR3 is TGTGCCAGCAGCTTAGGGGGGAACCCAGCGGCCGGTGAAGCTTTCTTT. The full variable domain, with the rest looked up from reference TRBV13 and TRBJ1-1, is AAGVIQSPRHLIKEKRETATLKCYPIPRHDTVYWYQQGPGQDPQFLISFYEKMQSDKGSIPDRFSAQQFSDYHSELNMSSLELGDSALYFCASSLGGNPAAGEAFFGQGTRLTVV.

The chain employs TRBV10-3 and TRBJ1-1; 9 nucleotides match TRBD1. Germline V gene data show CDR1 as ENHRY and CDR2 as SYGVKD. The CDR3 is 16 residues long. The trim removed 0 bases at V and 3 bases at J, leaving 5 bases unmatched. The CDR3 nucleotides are TGTGCCATCAGTGAGTCGACTCGGACAGGGGACACTGAAGCTTTCTTT. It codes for CAISESTRTGDTEAFF.

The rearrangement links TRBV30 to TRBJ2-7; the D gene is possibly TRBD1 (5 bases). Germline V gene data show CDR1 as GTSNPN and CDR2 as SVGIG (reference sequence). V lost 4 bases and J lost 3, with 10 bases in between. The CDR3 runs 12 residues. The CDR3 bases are TGTGCCTGGACTAAAGGGGACTACGAGCAGTACTTC. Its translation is CAWTKGDYEQYF. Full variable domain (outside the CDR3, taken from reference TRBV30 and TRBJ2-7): SQTIHQWPATLVQPVGSPLSLECTVEGTSNPNLYWYRQAAGRGLQLLFYSVGIGQISSEVPQNLSASRPQDRQFILSSKKLLLSDSGFYLCAWTKGDYEQYFGPGTRLTVT.

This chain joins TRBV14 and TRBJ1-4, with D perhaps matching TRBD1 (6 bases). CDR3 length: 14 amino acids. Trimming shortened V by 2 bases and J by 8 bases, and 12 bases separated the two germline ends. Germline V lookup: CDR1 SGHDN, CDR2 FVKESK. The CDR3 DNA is TGTGCCAGCAGCCAAAGGGTACAGGGAGAAAAACTGTTTTTT. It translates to CASSQRVQGEKLFF.

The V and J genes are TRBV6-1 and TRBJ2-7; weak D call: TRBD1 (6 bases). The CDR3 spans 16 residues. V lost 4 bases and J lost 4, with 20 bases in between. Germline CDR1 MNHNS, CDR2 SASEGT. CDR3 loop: CASSVRTLDRHYEQYF. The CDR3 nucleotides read TGTGCCAGCAGTGTCCGGACCCTCGACAGGCATTACGAGCAGTACTTC.

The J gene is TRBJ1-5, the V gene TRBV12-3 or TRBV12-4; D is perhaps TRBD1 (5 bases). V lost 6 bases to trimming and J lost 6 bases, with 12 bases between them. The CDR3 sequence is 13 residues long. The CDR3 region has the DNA TGTGCCAGCAGCCGGGGGTCGGTTCAGCCCCAGCATTTT. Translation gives CASSRGSVQPQHF.

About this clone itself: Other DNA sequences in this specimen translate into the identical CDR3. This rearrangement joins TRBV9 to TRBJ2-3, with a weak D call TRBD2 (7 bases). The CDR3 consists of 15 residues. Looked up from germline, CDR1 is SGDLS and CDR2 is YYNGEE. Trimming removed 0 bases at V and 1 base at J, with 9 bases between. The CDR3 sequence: CASSVAGGRTDTQYF. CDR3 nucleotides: TGTGCCAGCAGCGTAGCGGGGGGCCGCACAGATACGCAGTATTTT.

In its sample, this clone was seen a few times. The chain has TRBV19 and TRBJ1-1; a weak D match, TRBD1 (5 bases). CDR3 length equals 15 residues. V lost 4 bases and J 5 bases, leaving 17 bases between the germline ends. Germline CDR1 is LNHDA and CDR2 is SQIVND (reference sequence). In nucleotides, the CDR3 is TGTGCCAGTAGTAGTCAGGGATCAGGAGAAACTGAAGCTTTCTTT. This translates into CASSSQGSGETEAFF.

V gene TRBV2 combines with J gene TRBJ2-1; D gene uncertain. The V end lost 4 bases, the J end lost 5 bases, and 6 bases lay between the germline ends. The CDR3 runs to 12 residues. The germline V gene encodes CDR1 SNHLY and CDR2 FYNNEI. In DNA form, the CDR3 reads TGTGCCAGCAGTGTGGAGAACAATGAGCAGTTCTTC. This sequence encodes CASSVENNEQFF.

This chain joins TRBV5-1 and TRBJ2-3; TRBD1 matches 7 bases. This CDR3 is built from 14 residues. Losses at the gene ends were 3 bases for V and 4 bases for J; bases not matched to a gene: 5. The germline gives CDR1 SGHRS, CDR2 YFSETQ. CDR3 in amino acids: CASSYSTGSDTQYF. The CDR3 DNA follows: TGCGCCAGCAGCTATTCGACAGGGTCAGATACGCAGTATTTT.

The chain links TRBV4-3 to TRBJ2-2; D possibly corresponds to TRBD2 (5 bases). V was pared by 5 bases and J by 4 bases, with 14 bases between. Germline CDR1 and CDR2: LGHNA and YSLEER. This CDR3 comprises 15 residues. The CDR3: CASSTTGSITGELFF. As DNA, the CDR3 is TGCGCCAGCAGCACGACGGGATCCATCACCGGGGAGCTGTTTTTT.

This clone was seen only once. Here the CDR3 DNA reads TGTGCCATCATGGGGAGCGGGCCGACCTACGAGCAGTACTTC. Amino acids: CAIMGSGPTYEQYF. The chain recombines TRBV10-3 with TRBJ2-7, with D perhaps TRBD2 (6 bases). The germline gives CDR1 ENHRY, CDR2 SYGVKD. Trimming took 7 bases from V and 2 from J, leaving 15 bases between them. The CDR3 length is 14 residues.